This T cell receptor beta chain was obtained from a study of T cells in Graves' hyperthyroidism and ophthalmopathy. Amplification yielded TCR beta CDR3 regions, with RNA transcripts as the source. HTBI primers were used for first-round RT-PCR of the TCR CDR3. Via MiXCR, TCRdb re-called the multiplex PCR reads, giving one row per CDR3 protein. This table holds 360,000 or so distinct CDR3 sequences, approximately 14% found once. General study points: Most clonotypes expanded in thyroid above 0.001 were likewise present in blood.

The V gene end was trimmed by 4 bases and the J gene end by 2 bases; junction bases not matched to a gene: 3. This CDR3 has 13 residues. Germline assignment: CDR1 SGDLS and CDR2 YYNGEE. A word on this clonotype: Antigen: not known. Just one base apart from a much larger clone, this may be a read error.

Material for sequencing was blood. This receptor was taken from a woman aged 60-75 years with Graves' ophthalmopathy. The chain has TRBV9 and TRBJ2-7; 7 bases fit TRBD2. Written as DNA, the CDR3 is TGTGCCAGCAGCCCCGGGGGGACCTACGAGCAGTACTTC. It translates to CASSPGGTYEQYF.